A selection of T cell receptor beta chains follows, all from one sample in a study of blood T cells in healthy people across ages. In TCRdb, the 5' RACE reads were re-called with MiXCR into one record per CDR3 protein. The table has some 1.4 million distinct CDR3 sequences, 42% seen once. The material sequenced was blood. These receptors originate from a woman aged 18-35 years in good health. The CDR3 runs from the conserved cysteine through the conserved F or W. D genes are given only for firm matches. Clone size appears in some rows only: once, few, many, or a class for an expanded clone.

J,V,D,size,length,DNA,CDR3
TRBJ1-5,TRBV7-3,-,-,17,TGTGCCAGCAGCTTAGGGGGTCCCTCACAGACCAATCAGCCCCAGCATTTT,CASSLGGPSQTNQPQHF
TRBJ2-1,TRBV29-1,TRBD2,many,13,TGCAGCGGGACTAGCGGGAGCTACAATGAGCAGTTCTTC,CSGTSGSYNEQFF
TRBJ1-2,TRBV11-2,-,many,13,TGTGCCAGCAGCCATACAACTAACTATGGCTACACCTTC,CASSHTTNYGYTF
TRBJ2-1,TRBV28,-,many,14,TGTGCCAGCAGTTCAAGCGACGTATACAATGAGCAGTTCTTC,CASSSSDVYNEQFF
TRBJ2-6,TRBV7-9,TRBD1,few,16,TGTGCCAGCAGTTCACCACAGGGGGCGGGGGCCAACGTCCTGACTTTC,CASSSPQGAGANVLTF
TRBJ2-7,TRBV6-6,-,-,13,TGTGCCAGCAGTTACGATGGTTATCGCGAGCAGTACTTC,CASSYDGYREQYF
TRBJ1-1,TRBV20-1,-,-,14,TGCAGTGCTGCTGGACAGCTCCTTAGCACTGAAGCTTTCTTT,CSAAGQLLSTEAFF
TRBJ1-2,TRBV27,-,-,13,TGTGCCAGCAGCCCCGGGGGGTTCAATGGCTACACCTTC,CASSPGGFNGYTF
TRBJ1-4,TRBV10-3,-,-,13,TGTGCCATCAGTTACAGCGGGAGCGAAAAACTGTTTTTT,CAISYSGSEKLFF
TRBJ1-2,TRBV6-5,-,-,13,TGTGCCAGCAGTGTCGAGAGAAACTATGGCTACACCTTC,CASSVERNYGYTF
TRBJ2-7,TRBV7-2,TRBD2,many,15,TGTGCCAGCAGCTTAGAACTAGCGGGATCCTACGAGCAGTACTTC,CASSLELAGSYEQYF
TRBJ1-1,TRBV5-1,-,-,15,TGCGCCAGCAGCTCCTTTGGGGGGGCGAACACTGAAGCTTTCTTT,CASSSFGGANTEAFF
TRBJ2-7,TRBV4-1,-,-,16,TGCGCCAGCAGCCAAGGCCGGGACCAGGGGTTCCGCGAGCAGTACTTC,CASSQGRDQGFREQYF
TRBJ1-4,TRBV7-9,-,-,13,TGTGCCAGCAGCTTAGCGGGGCATGAAAAACTGTTTTTT,CASSLAGHEKLFF
TRBJ2-5,TRBV5-1,TRBD1,few,13,TGCGCCAGCAGCTTACAGGGGAGCAATGAGCAGTACTTC,CASSLQGSNEQYF
TRBJ2-1,TRBV3-1,-,few,15,TGTGCCAGCAGCCTCTCCGGGGGCGGGGGCAATGAGCAGTTCTTC,CASSLSGGGGNEQFF
TRBJ2-5,TRBV29-1,-,many,14,TGCAGCGTCCGCCCCGGACAGAACCAAGAGACCCAGTACTTC,CSVRPGQNQETQYF
TRBJ2-5,TRBV6-1,-,-,10,TGTGCCAGCAGTGAAGAGGAGCAGTACTTC,CASSEEEQYF
TRBJ1-2,TRBV6-5,-,-,14,TGTGCCAGCAGTTTGCCAGGCCCCCCCGGCGGCTACACCTTC,CASSLPGPPGGYTF
TRBJ2-3,TRBV6-1,-,many,15,TGTGCCAGCAGTGAAGGATGGGGCGGCACAGATACGCAGTATTTT,CASSEGWGGTDTQYF
TRBJ2-7,TRBV7-9,-,-,14,TGTGCCAGCAGCTTAGAGGCGGGGTTGGACGAGCAGTACTTC,CASSLEAGLDEQYF
TRBJ2-1,TRBV10-1,TRBD2,-,18,TGCGCCAGCAGTGATCTAGCGGGAGGCTCCGTTAGCTACAATGAGCAGTTCTTC,CASSDLAGGSVSYNEQFF
TRBJ1-5,TRBV9,-,-,15,TGTGCCAGCAGCCGAGGGAGTACGAGCAATCAGCCCCAGCATTTT,CASSRGSTSNQPQHF
TRBJ1-5,TRBV10-3,-,few,16,TGTGCCATCAGTGAGTCCGGGGGGGGCAGCAATCAGCCCCAGCATTTT,CAISESGGGSNQPQHF
TRBJ2-1,TRBV5-1,TRBD2,few,15,TGCGCCAGCAGCGCCTACTCTAGCGGGAGCTCTGAGCAGTTCTTC,CASSAYSSGSSEQFF
TRBJ1-2,TRBV21-1,-,-,18,TGTGCCAGCAGCAAAGAAGGGCACCGGGACAGGGGTTCCTATGGCTACACCTTC,CASSKEGHRDRGSYGYTF
TRBJ2-5,TRBV10-2,TRBD2,-,16,TGCGCCAGCAGTGGAGGGGGACTAGCGAGGGTTCGTGAGCAGTACTTC,CASSGGGLARVREQYF
TRBJ2-1,TRBV21-1,-,few,16,TGTGCCAGCAGCACGGAAAGCGGGGGGGTCTACAATGAGCAGTTCTTC,CASSTESGGVYNEQFF
TRBJ1-2,TRBV6-5,TRBD1,few,18,TGTGCCAGCAGTTCCACCTCCGGACAGGGGGCTTTAGGCTATGGCTACACCTTC,CASSSTSGQGALGYGYTF